These T cell receptor beta chains were read from a single sample in a study of cytomegalovirus exposure and HLA in healthy donors. The protocol was immunoSEQ multiplex PCR, while the TCRdb copy is restricted to in-frame clones and leaves out a portion. In the table there are a few hundred thousand clones, about 90% of which are singletons. Sequences were obtained from PBMCs. The receptors originated from a man aged 18 to 29 in good health and CMV-seropositive. Each CDR3 is given with its conserved first and last residue. Each record gives: CDR3 length, D gene, J gene, V gene, clone size, CDR3 DNA, CDR3 protein. D genes are given only for firm matches. A row's size may be missing; if present it is once, few, many or a size class.

15	TRBD1	TRBJ1-5	TRBV6-1	NA	TGTGCCAGCAGCCCCGGGACAGGGGGTGGACAGCCCCAGCATTTT	CASSPGTGGGQPQHF
15	TRBD2	TRBJ2-7	TRBV18	NA	TGTGCCAGCTCACCGAATCTAGCGGCCTCCTACGAGCAGTACTTC	CASSPNLAASYEQYF
15	NA	TRBJ1-2	TRBV4-3	NA	TGCGCCAGCAGCCAGCGAGAACAGGGCGTCTATGGCTACACCTTC	CASSQREQGVYGYTF
14	NA	TRBJ1-5	TRBV15	NA	TGTGCCACCAGCACCTGGGGTGCACCTCAGCCCCAGCATTTT	CATSTWGAPQPQHF
16	NA	TRBJ2-1	TRBV27	NA	TGTGCCAGCAGTACCTTAACTTATCTTACCTACAATGAGCAGTTCTTC	CASSTLTYLTYNEQFF
14	TRBD1	TRBJ2-5	TRBV6-5	NA	TGTGCCAGCAGTCCCGACAGGGAAGGGGAGACCCAGTACTTC	CASSPDREGETQYF
13	NA	TRBJ2-7	TRBV5-4	NA	TGTGCCAGCAGCGTGGACCCCCGCCACGAGCAGTACTTC	CASSVDPRHEQYF
14	NA	TRBJ1-2	TRBV9	NA	TGTGCCAGCAGCTCCTCGGGACACCCAAGTGGCTACACCTTC	CASSSSGHPSGYTF
15	NA	TRBJ2-1	TRBV11-3	NA	TGTGCCAGCAGCCGGGGGCTAGGCAGGGGCGATGAGCAGTTCTTC	CASSRGLGRGDEQFF
13	NA	TRBJ2-1	TRBV10-2	NA	TGCGCCAGCAGTGAGTCAGGCTACAATGAGCAGTTCTTC	CASSESGYNEQFF
14	NA	TRBJ1-2	TRBV9	NA	TGTGCCAGCAGCGTAGAGTTAGTAAACTATGGCTACACCTTC	CASSVELVNYGYTF
14	NA	TRBJ1-4	TRBV12-5	once	TGTGCTAGTGGTTTGGGGACATTTAATGAAAAACTGTTTTTT	CASGLGTFNEKLFF
15	TRBD1	TRBJ1-1	TRBV5-1	NA	TGCGCCAGCAGCCATAAGACAGGGGCGAGCACTGAAGCTTTCTTT	CASSHKTGASTEAFF
15	NA	TRBJ2-7	TRBV9	NA	NA	CASSVAMGARTPVYF
14	TRBD1	TRBJ1-5	TRBV30	NA	TGTGCCTGGAGTGTAGCCAGGGGGGATCAGCCCCAGCATTTT	CAWSVARGDQPQHF
13	NA	TRBJ2-7	TRBV27	NA	TGTGCCAGCAGAACAGGGAGCTCCTACGAGCAGTACTTC	CASRTGSSYEQYF
17	TRBD1	TRBJ2-7	TRBV27	NA	TGTGCCAGCAGCCGACAGCCACTCCGGGACAGTCCCTACGAGCAGTACTTC	CASSRQPLRDSPYEQYF
14	NA	TRBJ2-4	TRBV6-1	NA	TGTGCCAGCGGGCTGAGGGGGTCGGCCCACATTCAGTACTTC	CASGLRGSAHIQYF
14	TRBD2	TRBJ2-1	TRBV27	NA	TGTGCCAGCAAAGAGTCTAGCGGACTTGGGGAGCAGTTCTTC	CASKESSGLGEQFF
14	NA	TRBJ1-1	TRBV5-1	few	TGCGCCAGCAGCCCTGGACGGACGGGCACTGAAGCTTTCTTT	CASSPGRTGTEAFF
16	TRBD1	TRBJ1-1	TRBV6-1	NA	TGTGCCAGCAGTGAAAGGGGGCGAGGTCCTTTCACTGAAGCTTTCTTT	CASSERGRGPFTEAFF
14	TRBD1	TRBJ1-2	TRBV10-3	NA	TGTGCCATCAGTGAGCGCGGGACAGACAAAGGCTACACCTTC	CAISERGTDKGYTF
14	NA	TRBJ1-5	TRBV6-6	NA	TGTGCCAGCAGCCCGCCCACCGACGGTCAGCCCCAGCATTTT	CASSPPTDGQPQHF
14	NA	TRBJ2-1	TRBV11-3	NA	TGTGCCAGCAGCTTATCAGACTCTCACAATGAGCAGTTCTTC	CASSLSDSHNEQFF
15	NA	TRBJ1-2	TRBV6-1	once	TGTGCCAGCAGTGAAGGGGCCGCCGAGAACTATGGCTACACCTTC	CASSEGAAENYGYTF
13	NA	TRBJ2-7	TRBV6-5	NA	TGTGCCAGCAGTTATACCGAGACAGGCGAGCAGTACTTC	CASSYTETGEQYF
13	NA	TRBJ1-2	TRBV2	NA	TGTGCCAGCAGTCCCGCAAGCGTTCGCGGCTACACCTTC	CASSPASVRGYTF